This T cell receptor (beta chain) was profiled in a study of shared T cell receptors in the human thymus. This CDR3 contains 17 residues. V dropped 7 bases and J dropped 4; count of bases not matched to a gene: 15. Germline values: CDR1 MDHEN, CDR2 SYDVKM. This table comes from immunoSEQ multiplex PCR, and its TCRdb copy is limited to in-frame clones, with some not included. The sample holds around 730,000 clones; approximately 83% are singletons and the top ten take under 0.012%. Only a few counts were recorded for this clone. The same specimen was also included in a second study, on human thymus T cells. That work adds: In corrective heart surgery, resections were taken, and these provided the thymus tissue.

The clonotype comes from a girl less than two years old with a congenital heart defect. V gene TRBV28 combines with J gene TRBJ1-5; 8 bases line up with TRBD1. Sample: thymocytes. For the CDR3, the DNA is TGTGCCAGCAACCCCGGACAGGGCCCAGTACGGAATCAGCCCCAGCATTTT. Protein: CASNPGQGPVRNQPQHF.